This T cell receptor beta chain is from a study of blood T cells in healthy people across ages. This clonotype was seen a handful of times. Its antigen is still unknown. Using a J-beta primer mix together with a sample-barcoded 5' primer, a second PCR was run for about 6 to 12 cycles. TCRdb processed the 5' RACE reads anew with MiXCR; each CDR3 protein has one entry. The sample lists about a million distinct CDR3 sequences, around 48% seen once, with roughly 12% in the top ten. The V gene's germline CDR1 is MNHEY and CDR2 SVGAGI. Trimming took 4 bases from V and 5 from J; bases not matched to a gene: 3. The CDR3 covers 14 residues. Study findings and constraints: Conclusively comparing naive with antigen-experienced cells was impossible with unsorted PBMCs.

The receptor comes from a young man in good health. The sample consisted of blood. This chain links TRBV6-5 with TRBJ1-5, with TRBD1 matching over 9 bases. The CDR3 bases are TGTGCCAGCAGTTCGGACAGGGGCCATCAGCCCCAGCATTTT. Translating it yields CASSSDRGHQPQHF.